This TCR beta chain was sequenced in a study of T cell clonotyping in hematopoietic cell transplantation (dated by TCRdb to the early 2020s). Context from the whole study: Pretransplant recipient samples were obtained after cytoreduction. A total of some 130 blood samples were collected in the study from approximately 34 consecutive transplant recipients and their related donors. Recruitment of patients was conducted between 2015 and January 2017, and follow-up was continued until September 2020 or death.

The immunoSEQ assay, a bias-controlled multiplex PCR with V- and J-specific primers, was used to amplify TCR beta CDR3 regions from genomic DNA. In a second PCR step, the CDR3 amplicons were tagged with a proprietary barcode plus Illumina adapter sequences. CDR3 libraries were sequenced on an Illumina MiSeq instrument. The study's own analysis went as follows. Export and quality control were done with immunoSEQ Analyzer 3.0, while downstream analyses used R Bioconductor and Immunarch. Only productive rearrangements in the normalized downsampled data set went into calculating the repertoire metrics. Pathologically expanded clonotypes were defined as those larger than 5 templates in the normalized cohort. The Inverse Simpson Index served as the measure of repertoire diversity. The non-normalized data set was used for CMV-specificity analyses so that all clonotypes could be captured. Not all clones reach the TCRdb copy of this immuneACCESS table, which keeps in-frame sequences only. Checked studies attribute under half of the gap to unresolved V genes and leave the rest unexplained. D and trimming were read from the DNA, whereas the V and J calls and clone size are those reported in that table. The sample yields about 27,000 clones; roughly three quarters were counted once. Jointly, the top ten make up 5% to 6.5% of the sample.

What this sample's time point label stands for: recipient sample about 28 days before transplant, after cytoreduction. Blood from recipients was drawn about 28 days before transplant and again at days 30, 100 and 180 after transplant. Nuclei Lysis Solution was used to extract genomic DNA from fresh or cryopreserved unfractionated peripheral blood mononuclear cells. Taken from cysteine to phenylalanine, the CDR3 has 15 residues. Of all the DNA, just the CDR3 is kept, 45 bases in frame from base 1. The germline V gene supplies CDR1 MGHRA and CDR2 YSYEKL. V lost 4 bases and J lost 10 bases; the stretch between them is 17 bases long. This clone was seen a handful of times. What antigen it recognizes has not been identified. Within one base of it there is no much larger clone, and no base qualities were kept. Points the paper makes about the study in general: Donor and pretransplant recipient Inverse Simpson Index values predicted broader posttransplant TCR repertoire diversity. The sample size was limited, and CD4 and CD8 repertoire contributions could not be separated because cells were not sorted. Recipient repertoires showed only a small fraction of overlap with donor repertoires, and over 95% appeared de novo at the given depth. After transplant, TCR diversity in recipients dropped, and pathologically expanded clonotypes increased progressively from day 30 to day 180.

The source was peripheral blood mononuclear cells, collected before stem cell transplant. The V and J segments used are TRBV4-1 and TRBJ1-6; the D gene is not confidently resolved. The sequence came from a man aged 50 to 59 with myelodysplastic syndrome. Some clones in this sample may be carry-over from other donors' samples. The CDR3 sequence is CASSLPREGRSPLHF. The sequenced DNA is TGCGCCAGCAGCCTACCTCGGGAAGGGAGGTCACCCCTCCACTTT.